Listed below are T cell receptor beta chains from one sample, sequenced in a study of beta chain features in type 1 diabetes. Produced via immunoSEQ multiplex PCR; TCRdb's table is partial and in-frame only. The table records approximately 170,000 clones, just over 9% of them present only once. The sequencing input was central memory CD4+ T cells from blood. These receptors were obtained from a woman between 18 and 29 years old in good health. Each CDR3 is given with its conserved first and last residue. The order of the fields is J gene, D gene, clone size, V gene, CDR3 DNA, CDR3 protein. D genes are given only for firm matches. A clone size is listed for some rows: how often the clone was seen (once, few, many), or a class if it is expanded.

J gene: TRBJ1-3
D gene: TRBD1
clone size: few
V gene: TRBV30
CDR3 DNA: TGTGCCTGGAGTGGCGAAGGGGACAGGGGATCTGGAAACACCATATATTTT
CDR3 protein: CAWSGEGDRGSGNTIYF

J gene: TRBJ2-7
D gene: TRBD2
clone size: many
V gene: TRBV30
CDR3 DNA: TGTGCCTGGAGTATCGGACTAGCGGCTGTACGGGAGCAGTACTTC
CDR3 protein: CAWSIGLAAVREQYF

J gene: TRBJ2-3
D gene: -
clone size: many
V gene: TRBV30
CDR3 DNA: TGTGCCCTGGAGGGGAGCACAGATACGCAGTATTTT
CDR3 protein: CALEGSTDTQYF

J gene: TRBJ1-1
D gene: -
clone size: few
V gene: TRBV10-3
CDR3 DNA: TGTGCCATCAGTGACCCCAGGGTCCAGGGCACTGAAGCTTTCTTT
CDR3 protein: CAISDPRVQGTEAFF

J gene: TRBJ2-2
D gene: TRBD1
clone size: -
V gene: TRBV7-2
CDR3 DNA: TGTGCCAGCAGCGTGGGACAGGGAGGCGTAACCGGGGAGCTGTTTTTT
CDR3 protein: CASSVGQGGVTGELFF

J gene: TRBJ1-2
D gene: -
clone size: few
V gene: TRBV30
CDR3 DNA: TGTGCCTGGAGCCTAGCGGGAGGTAATGGCTACACCTTC
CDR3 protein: CAWSLAGGNGYTF

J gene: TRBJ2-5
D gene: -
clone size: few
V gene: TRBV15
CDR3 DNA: TGTGCCACCAGCGGTGGGAGAGGACAGACCCAGTACTTC
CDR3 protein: CATSGGRGQTQYF

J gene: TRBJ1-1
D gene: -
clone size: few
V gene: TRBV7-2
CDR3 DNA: TGTGCCAGCAGCTTAGTTTGGGGCAACACTGAAGCTTTCTTT
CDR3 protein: CASSLVWGNTEAFF

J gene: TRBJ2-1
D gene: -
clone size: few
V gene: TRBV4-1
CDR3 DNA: TGCGCCAGCAGCCAAGTCCAGCAGTTCCGGGGAAGCTCCTACAATGAGCAGTTCTTC
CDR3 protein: CASSQVQQFRGSSYNEQFF

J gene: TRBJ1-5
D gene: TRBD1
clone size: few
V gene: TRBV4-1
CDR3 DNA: TGCGCCAGCAGCCATCCCCGGGACAGAAATAGCAATCAGCCCCAGCATTTT
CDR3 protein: CASSHPRDRNSNQPQHF

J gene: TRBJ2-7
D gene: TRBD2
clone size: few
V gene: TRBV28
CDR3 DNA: TGTGCCAGCACGACAATAGCGGGCCCTTACGAGCAGTACTTC
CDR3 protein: CASTTIAGPYEQYF

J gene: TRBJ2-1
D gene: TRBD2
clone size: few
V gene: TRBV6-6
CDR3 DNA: TGTGCCAGCAGTCCGACTAGCGGGGAAGGTGAGCAGTTCTTC
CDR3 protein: CASSPTSGEGEQFF

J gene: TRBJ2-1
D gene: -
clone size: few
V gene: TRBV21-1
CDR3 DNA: TGTGCCAGCAGCAAATGTCTCGAGGGGCTAGCGGGAGACGGGTACAATGAGCAGTTCTTC
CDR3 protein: CASSKCLEGLAGDGYNEQFF

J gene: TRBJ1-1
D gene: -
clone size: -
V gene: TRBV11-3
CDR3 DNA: TGTGCCAGCAGCTCTGATGGCTACAGCCGATTGAACACTGAAGCTTTCTTT
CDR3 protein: CASSSDGYSRLNTEAFF

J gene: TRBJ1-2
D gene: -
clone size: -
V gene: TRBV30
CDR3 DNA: TGTGCCTGGAGGGCGGCCTCTTATGGCTACACCTTC
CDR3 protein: CAWRAASYGYTF

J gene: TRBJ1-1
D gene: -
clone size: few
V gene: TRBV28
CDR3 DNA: TGTGCCAGCAGTCCACCCACCAGGGGTGCTTTCTTT
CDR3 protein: CASSPPTRGAFF

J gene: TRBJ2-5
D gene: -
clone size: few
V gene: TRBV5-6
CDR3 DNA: TGTGCCAGCAGCTTGGGGGGAGGCAGATCGGGGACCCAGTACTTC
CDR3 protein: CASSLGGGRSGTQYF

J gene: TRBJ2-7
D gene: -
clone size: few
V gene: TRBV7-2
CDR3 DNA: TGTGCCAGCAGCTTAGGGGGCAGGGTTTACGAGCAGTACTTC
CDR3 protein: CASSLGGRVYEQYF

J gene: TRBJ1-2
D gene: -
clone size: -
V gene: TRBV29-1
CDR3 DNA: TGCAGCGCCCTTCTCCGTGGGGGGGTGGCTTTGGAGAGCCGCTATGGCTACACCTTC
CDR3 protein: CSALLRGGVALESRYGYTF

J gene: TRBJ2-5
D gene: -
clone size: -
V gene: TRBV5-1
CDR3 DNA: TGCGCCAGCAGCCCGGACACCTCGTACCAAGAGACCCAGTACTTC
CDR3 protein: CASSPDTSYQETQYF

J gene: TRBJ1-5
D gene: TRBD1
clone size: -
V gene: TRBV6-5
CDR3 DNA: TGTGCCAGCAGACAGGGGCAGGGAGGCAATCAGCCCCAGCATTTT
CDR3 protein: CASRQGQGGNQPQHF

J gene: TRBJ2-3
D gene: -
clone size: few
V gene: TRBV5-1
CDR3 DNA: TGCGCCAGCAGCCCAACAGGGACCGATACGCAGTATTTT
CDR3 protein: CASSPTGTDTQYF

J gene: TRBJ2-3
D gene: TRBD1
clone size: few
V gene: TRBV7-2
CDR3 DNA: TGTGCCAGCAGCTTAGGGGACAGGGGCTCAGATACGCAGTATTTT
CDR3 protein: CASSLGDRGSDTQYF

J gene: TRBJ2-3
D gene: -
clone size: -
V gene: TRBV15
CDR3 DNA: TGTGCCACCAGCTACTCCGGGAGCACAGATACGCAGTATTTT
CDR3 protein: CATSYSGSTDTQYF

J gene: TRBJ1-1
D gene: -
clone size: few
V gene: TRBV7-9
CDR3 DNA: TGTGCCAGCAGCCTACAGGGCGACACTGAAGCTTTCTTT
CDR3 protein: CASSLQGDTEAFF

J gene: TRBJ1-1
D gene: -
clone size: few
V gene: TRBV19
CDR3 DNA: TGTGCCAGTAGTATGTGGTCGGGAGTTAGGGTGACTGAAGCTTTCTTT
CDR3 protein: CASSMWSGVRVTEAFF

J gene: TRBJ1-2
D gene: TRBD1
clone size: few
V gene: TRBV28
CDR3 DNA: TGTGCCAGCAGAGGACAGGGGAACTATGGCTACACCTTC
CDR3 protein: CASRGQGNYGYTF

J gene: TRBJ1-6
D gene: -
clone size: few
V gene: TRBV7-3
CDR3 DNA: TGTGCCAGCAGCTTACAAGGGGATTCACCCCTCCACTTT
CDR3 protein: CASSLQGDSPLHF

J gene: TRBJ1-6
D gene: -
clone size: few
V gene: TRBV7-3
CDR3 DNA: TGTGCCAGCAGCTCCGGGGGGGGCCTAAATTCACCCCTCCACTTT
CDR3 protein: CASSSGGGLNSPLHF

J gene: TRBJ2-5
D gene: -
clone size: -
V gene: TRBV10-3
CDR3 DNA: TGTGCCATCAGTCCTAGGGGACAAGAGACCCAGTACTTC
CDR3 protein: CAISPRGQETQYF

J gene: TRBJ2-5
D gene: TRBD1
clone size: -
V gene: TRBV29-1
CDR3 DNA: TGCAGCGTTGAAGGGGGGACAGGGAAAGAGACCCAGTACTTC
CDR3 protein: CSVEGGTGKETQYF

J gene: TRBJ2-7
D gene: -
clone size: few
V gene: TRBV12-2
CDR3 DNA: TGTGCAAGTCGCCCGAGGAACATAGGGACTAGCGGAACCTACGAGCAGTACTTC
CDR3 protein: CASRPRNIGTSGTYEQYF

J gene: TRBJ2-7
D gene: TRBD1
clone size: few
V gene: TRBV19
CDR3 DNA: TGTGCCAGTGGACAGGACGGGACAGGGGAGCAGTACTTC
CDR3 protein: CASGQDGTGEQYF

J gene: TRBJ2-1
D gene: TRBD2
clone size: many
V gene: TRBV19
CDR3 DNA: TGTGCCAGTAGTATAGGTCCTAGCGGGAGTAATTCCAATGAGCAGTTCTTC
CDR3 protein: CASSIGPSGSNSNEQFF

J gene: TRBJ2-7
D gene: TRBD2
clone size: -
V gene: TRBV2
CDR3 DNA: TGTGCCAGCAGTGGAACGGGACTAGCGGGAGAGGGGTACTTC
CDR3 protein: CASSGTGLAGEGYF

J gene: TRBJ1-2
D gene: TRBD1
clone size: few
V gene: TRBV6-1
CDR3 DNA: TGTGCCAGCAGTGAAGTGGACAGGCACTATGGCTACACCTTC
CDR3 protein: CASSEVDRHYGYTF

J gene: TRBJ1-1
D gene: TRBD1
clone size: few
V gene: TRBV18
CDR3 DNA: TGTGCCAGCTCACCGATCCGACAGGGACAACAGAACACTGAAGCTTTCTTT
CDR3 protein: CASSPIRQGQQNTEAFF

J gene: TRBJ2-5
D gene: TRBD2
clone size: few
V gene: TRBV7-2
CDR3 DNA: TGTGCCAGCTCCCCGGCAGCGGGGAAACAAGAGACCCAGTACTTC
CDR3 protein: CASSPAAGKQETQYF

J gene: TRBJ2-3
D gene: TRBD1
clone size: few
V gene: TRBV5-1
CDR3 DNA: TGCGCCAGCAGCTCCCTACCGGGACAGGGGGCGGTCACACATACGCAGTATTTT
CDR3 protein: CASSSLPGQGAVTHTQYF

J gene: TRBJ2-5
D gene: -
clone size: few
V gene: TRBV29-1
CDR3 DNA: TGCAGCGTTGAACCTGGCGAGACCCAGTACTTC
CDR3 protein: CSVEPGETQYF

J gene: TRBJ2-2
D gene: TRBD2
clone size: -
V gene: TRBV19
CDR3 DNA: TGTGCCAGTAGCCAACTAGCGCATTCCACCGGGGAGCTGTTTTTT
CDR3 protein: CASSQLAHSTGELFF

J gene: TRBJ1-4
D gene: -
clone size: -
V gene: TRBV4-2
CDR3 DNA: TGTGCCAGCAGCCAAGATCCCAGGGCAATGAATGAAAAACTGTTTTTT
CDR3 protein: CASSQDPRAMNEKLFF

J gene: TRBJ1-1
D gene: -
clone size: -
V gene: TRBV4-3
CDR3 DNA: TGCGCCAGCAGCCCAAGAGAAACCGTCGGGGGGACGGGGGACTTGAACACTGAAGCTTTCTTT
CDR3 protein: CASSPRETVGGTGDLNTEAFF

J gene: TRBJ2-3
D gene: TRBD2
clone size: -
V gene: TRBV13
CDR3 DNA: TGTGCCAGCAGCTTCCTAGGACTAGCCTCTCAGTCAGATACGCAGTATTTT
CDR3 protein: CASSFLGLASQSDTQYF

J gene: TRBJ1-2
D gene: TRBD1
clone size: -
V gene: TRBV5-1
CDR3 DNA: TGCGCCAGCAGCTTGGAGGGGGCGCAAGGCTACACCTTC
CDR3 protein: CASSLEGAQGYTF

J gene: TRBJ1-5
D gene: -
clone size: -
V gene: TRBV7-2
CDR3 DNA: TGTGCCAGCAGCTCACAGGGCCCCGGAAGCAATCAGCCCCAGCATTTT
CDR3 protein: CASSSQGPGSNQPQHF

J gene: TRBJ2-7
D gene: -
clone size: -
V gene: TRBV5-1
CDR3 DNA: TGCGCCAGCAGCTTGGCCGGGTTTTCCTACGAGCAGTACTTC
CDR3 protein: CASSLAGFSYEQYF

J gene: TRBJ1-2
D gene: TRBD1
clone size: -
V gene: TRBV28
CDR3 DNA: TGTGCCAGCAGTTCGGACAGGGCGGGCTACACCTTC
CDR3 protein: CASSSDRAGYTF